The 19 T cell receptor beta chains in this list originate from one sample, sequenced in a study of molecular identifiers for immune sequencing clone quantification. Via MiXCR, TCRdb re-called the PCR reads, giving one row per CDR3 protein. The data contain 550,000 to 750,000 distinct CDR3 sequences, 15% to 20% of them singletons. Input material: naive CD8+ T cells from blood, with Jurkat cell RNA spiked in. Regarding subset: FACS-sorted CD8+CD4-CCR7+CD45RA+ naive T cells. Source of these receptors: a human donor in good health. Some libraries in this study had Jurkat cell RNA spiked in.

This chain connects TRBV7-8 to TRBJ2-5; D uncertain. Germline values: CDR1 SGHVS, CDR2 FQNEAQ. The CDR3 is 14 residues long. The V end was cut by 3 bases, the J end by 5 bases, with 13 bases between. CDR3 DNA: TGTGCCAGCAGCTTGGAAAGGTCGAGGGAGACCCAGTACTTC. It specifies CASSLERSRETQYF.

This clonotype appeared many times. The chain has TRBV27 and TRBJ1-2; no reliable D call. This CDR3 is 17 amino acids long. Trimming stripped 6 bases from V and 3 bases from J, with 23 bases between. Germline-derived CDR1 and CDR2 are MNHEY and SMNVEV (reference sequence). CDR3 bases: TGTGCCAGCAGACAAAAACTCAACCCCAAAGGACACTATGGCTACACCTTC. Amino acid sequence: CASRQKLNPKGHYGYTF.

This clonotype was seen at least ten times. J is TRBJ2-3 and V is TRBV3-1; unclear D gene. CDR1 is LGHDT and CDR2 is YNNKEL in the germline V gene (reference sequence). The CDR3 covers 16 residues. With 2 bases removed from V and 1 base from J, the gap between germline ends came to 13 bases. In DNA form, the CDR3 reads TGTGCCAGCAGCCAACTCCATAGCCCTGGCACAGATACGCAGTATTTT. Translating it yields CASSQLHSPGTDTQYF.

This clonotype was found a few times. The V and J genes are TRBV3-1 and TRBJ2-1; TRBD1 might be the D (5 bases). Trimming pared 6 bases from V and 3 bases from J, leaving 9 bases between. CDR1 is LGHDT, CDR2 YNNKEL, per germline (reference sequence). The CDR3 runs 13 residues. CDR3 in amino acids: CASRKDSYNEQFF. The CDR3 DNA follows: TGTGCCAGCAGAAAAGACAGCTACAATGAGCAGTTCTTC.

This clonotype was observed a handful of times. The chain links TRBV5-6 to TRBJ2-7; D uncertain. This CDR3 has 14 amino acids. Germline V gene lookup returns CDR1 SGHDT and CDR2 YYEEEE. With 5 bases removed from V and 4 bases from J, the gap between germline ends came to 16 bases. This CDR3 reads CASRSTEVFYEQYF. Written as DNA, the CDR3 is TGTGCCAGCAGGTCTACTGAAGTTTTTTACGAGCAGTACTTC.

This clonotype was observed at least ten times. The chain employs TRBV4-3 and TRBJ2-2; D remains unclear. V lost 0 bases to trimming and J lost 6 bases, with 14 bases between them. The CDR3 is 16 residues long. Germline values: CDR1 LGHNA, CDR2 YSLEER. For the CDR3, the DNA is TGCGCCAGCAGCCAAGATCGGTGGGATGTTGCCGGGGAGCTGTTTTTT. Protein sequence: CASSQDRWDVAGELFF.

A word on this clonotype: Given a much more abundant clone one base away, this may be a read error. CDR3 nucleotide sequence: TGTGCCAGCAGTTTATATGCCCCCTCCACCGGGGAGCTGTCTTTT. Translation gives CASSLYAPSTGELSF. V is TRBV12-3 or TRBV12-4 and J is TRBJ2-2; weak D call: TRBD2 (5 bases). This CDR3 contains 15 residues.

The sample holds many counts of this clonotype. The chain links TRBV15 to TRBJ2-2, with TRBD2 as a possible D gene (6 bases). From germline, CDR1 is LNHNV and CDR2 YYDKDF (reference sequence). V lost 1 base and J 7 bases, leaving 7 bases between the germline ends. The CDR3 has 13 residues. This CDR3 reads CATSRAGDGELFF. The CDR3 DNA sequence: TGTGCCACCAGCAGAGCGGGGGACGGGGAGCTGTTTTTT.

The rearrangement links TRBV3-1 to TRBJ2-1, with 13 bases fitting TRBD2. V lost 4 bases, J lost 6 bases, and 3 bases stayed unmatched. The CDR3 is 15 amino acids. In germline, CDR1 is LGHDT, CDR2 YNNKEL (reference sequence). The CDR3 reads CASSLRLAGGNEQFF. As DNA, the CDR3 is TGTGCCAGCAGCCTCAGACTAGCGGGGGGCAATGAGCAGTTCTTC.

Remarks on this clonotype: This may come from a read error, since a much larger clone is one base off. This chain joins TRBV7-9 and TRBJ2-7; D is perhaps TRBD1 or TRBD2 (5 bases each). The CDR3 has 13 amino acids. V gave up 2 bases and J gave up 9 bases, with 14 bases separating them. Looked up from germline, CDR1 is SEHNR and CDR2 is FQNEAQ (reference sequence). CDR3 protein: CASSLPGSGGQYF. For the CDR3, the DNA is TGTGCCAGCAGCTTACCAGGGTCTGGAGGGCAGTACTTC.

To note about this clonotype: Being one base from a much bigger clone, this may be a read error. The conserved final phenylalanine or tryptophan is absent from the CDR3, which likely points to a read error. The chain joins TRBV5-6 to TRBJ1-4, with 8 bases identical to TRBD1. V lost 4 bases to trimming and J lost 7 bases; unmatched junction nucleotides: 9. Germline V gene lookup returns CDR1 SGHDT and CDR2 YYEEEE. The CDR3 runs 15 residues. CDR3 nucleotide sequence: TGTGCCAGCAGCCCCGGGACAGGACGACCTGAAAAACTGTTTCTT. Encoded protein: CASSPGTGRPEKLFL.

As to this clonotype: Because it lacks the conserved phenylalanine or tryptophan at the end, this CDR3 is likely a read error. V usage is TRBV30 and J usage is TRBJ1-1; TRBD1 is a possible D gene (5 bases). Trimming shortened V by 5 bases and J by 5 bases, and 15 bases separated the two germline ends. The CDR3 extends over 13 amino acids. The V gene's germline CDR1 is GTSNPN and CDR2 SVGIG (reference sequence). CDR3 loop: CAWARWGGTEAFS. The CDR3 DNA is TGTGCCTGGGCCCGGTGGGGGGGGACTGAAGCTTTCTCT.

In DNA form, the CDR3 reads TGTGCCAGCAGCCCACCGACAGGGTTCAGCGAGCAGTACTTC. Its protein product is CASSPPTGFSEQYF. The rearrangement joins TRBV7-9 to TRBJ2-7; 7 nucleotides line up with TRBD1. Germline CDR1 is SEHNR and CDR2 is FQNEAQ (reference sequence). J gave up 6 bases and V 5 bases, and 10 bases lay outside the gene matches. The CDR3 is 14 residues long.

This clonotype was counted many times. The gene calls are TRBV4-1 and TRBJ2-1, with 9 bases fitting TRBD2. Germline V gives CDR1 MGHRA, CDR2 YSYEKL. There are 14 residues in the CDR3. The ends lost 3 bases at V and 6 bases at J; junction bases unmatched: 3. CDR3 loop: CASSHFSGSNEQFF. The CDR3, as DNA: TGCGCCAGCAGCCACTTTAGCGGGAGCAATGAGCAGTTCTTC.

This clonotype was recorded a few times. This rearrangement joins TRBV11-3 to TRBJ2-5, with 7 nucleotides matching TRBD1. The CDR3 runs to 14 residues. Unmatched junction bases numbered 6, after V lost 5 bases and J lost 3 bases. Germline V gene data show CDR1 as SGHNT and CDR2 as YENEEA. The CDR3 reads CASSARDSEETQYF. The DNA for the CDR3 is TGTGCCAGCAGCGCCCGGGACAGCGAAGAGACCCAGTACTTC. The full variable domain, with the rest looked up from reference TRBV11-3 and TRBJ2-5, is EAGVVQSPRYKIIEKKQPVAFWCNPISGHNTLYWYLQNLGQGPELLIRYENEEAVDDSQLPKDRFSAERLKGVDSTLKIQPAELGDSAVYLCASSARDSEETQYFGPGTRLLVL.

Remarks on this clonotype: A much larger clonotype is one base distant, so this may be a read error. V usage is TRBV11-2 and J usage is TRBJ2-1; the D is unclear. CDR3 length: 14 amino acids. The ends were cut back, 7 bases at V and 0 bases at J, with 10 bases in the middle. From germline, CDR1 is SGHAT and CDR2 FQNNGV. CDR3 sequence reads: CASTHWGSYNEQFF. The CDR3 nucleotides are TGTGCCAGCACCCACTGGGGCTCCTACAATGAGCAGTTCTTC.

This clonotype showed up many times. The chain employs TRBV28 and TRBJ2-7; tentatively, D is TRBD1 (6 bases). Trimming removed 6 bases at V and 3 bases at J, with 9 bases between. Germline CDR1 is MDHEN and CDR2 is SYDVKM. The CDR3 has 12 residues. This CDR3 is CASRDSYYEQYF. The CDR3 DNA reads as TGTGCCAGCAGGGACAGCTACTACGAGCAGTACTTC.

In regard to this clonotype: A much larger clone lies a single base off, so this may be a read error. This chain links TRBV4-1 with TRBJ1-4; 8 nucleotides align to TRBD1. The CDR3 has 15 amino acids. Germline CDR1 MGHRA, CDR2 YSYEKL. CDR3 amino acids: CASSQVTGGTEKLSF. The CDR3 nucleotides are TGCGCCAGCAGCCAAGTAACAGGGGGGACAGAAAAACTGTCTTTT.

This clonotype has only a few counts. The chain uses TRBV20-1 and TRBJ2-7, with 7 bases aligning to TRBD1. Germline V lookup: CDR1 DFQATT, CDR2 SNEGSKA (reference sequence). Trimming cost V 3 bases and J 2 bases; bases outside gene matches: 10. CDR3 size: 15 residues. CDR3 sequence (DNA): TGCAGTGCTAGGAACTTTCGGGACAGTACCTACGAGCAGTACTTC. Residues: CSARNFRDSTYEQYF.